These 28 T cell receptor beta chains originate from one sample sequenced in a study of PD-L1 blockade in urothelial cancer. The table came from immunoSEQ multiplex PCR; TCRdb's copy has only in-frame clones and leaves some out. Counted here are 35,000 to 45,000 clones, over 75% occurring once; the ten biggest clones make up roughly 8%. The specimen was PBMCs, collected around atezolizumab (anti-PD-L1) treatment. All receptors derive from a man between 65 and 85 years old with urothelial cancer.

The V call is TRBV6-1, the J call TRBJ1-1; TRBD1 is a possible D gene (6 bases). The CDR3 contains 14 residues. V lost 5 bases and J lost 4, with 14 bases in between. Germline CDR1 MNHNS, CDR2 SASEGT. CDR3 sequence reads: CASSQTGVGTEAFF. The CDR3 DNA follows: TGTGCCAGCAGTCAGACAGGAGTTGGCACTGAAGCTTTCTTT.

The chain couples TRBV4-1 to TRBJ2-7; D may be TRBD2 (5 bases). V lost 0 bases and J lost 0, with 9 bases in between. This CDR3 comprises 15 residues. From germline, CDR1 is MGHRA and CDR2 YSYEKL. The CDR3 spells CASSQEPRGSYEQYF. For the CDR3, the DNA is TGCGCCAGCAGCCAAGAACCCCGGGGCTCCTACGAGCAGTACTTC.

The chain links TRBV29-1 to TRBJ2-1; tentative D call: TRBD2 (5 bases). The CDR3 has 14 residues. CDR1 is SQVTM and CDR2 is ANQGSEA in the germline V gene. V was clipped by 5 bases and J by 5 bases, with 16 bases between them. CDR3 in amino acids: CSVRRGSLDNEQFF. CDR3 DNA sequence: TGCAGCGTTCGTCGAGGGAGCTTGGACAATGAGCAGTTCTTC.

V and J are TRBV5-1 and TRBJ2-1; 9 bases map to TRBD2. The junction had 10 bases not matched to a gene; V was cut back by 3 bases and J by 6 bases. CDR1 and CDR2 from the germline V gene are SGHRS and YFSETQ. The length of the CDR3 is 16 residues. CDR3: CASSSIAGVGSNEQFF. CDR3 in DNA: TGCGCCAGCAGCTCAATAGCGGGAGTAGGGAGCAATGAGCAGTTCTTC.

The genes are TRBV2 and TRBJ1-2; 7 bases are shared with TRBD1. Germline V lookup: CDR1 SNHLY, CDR2 FYNNEI. The CDR3 is 13 amino acids. The V segment lost 6 bases and the J segment 5 bases; nucleotides outside the gene matches: 6. DNA for the CDR3: TGTGCCAGCAGCCCCGGGACAGATTATGGCTACACCTTC. This codes for CASSPGTDYGYTF.

This clone qualifies as medium-sized. This rearrangement joins TRBV29-1 to TRBJ2-1; unclear D gene. The germline V gene encodes CDR1 SQVTM and CDR2 ANQGSEA. The CDR3 is 12 residues long. V lost 4 bases, J lost 7 bases, and 11 bases lay in between. The CDR3 coding sequence is TGCAGCGTTGGGCAGTCTTCGAATGAGCAGTTCTTC. Its protein is CSVGQSSNEQFF.

CDR3 amino acids: CATSLIPGLAGGGGSEQFF. The CDR3 region has the DNA TGTGCCACCAGCCTTATCCCGGGACTAGCGGGAGGGGGGGGATCGGAGCAGTTCTTC. The chain couples TRBV15 to TRBJ2-1, with 16 positions matching TRBD2. With 5 bases clipped from V and 10 bases from J, the junction kept 17 bases outside the gene matches. The CDR3 is 19 amino acids. CDR1 and CDR2 from the germline V gene are LNHNV and YYDKDF (reference sequence).

V and J are TRBV18 and TRBJ2-1; D uncertain. The CDR3 length is 14 residues. Germline CDR1 and CDR2: KGHSH and LQKENI. Trimming left V 7 bases short and J 4 bases short, with 14 bases between. CDR3 region: CASLMHPTYNEQFF. DNA of the CDR3: TGTGCCAGCTTAATGCACCCTACTTACAATGAGCAGTTCTTC. The full variable domain, with the rest looked up from reference TRBV18 and TRBJ2-1, is NAGVMQNPRHLVRRRGQEARLRCSPMKGHSHVYWYRQLPEEGLKFMVYLQKENIIDESGMPKERFSAEFPKEGPSILRIQQVVRGDSAAYFCASLMHPTYNEQFFGPGTRLTVL.

This clone was observed once. The chain couples TRBV5-1 to TRBJ2-7; 8 nucleotides line up with TRBD1. V trimming: 3 bases; J trimming: 4 bases; junction bases outside the gene matches: 6. The CDR3 is 14 residues long. Germline assignment: CDR1 SGHRS and CDR2 YFSETQ. The CDR3 is CASSSRQGIYEQYF. The CDR3 region has the DNA TGCGCCAGCAGCTCCCGACAGGGGATATACGAGCAGTACTTC. The full variable domain, its missing parts supplied by reference TRBV5-1 and TRBJ2-7, is KAGVTQTPRYLIKTRGQQVTLSCSPISGHRSVSWYQQTPGQGLQFLFEYFSETQRNKGNFPGRFSGRQFSNSRSEMNVSTLELGDSALYLCASSSRQGIYEQYFGPGTRLTVT.

V and J are TRBV19 and TRBJ2-1; tentative D call: TRBD2 (5 bases). Trimming shortened V by 5 bases and J by 8 bases, and 16 bases separated the two germline ends. The CDR3 has 14 amino acids. Germline V gene sequence: CDR1 LNHDA, CDR2 SQIVND (reference sequence). CDR3 sequence (DNA): TGTGCCAGTAGTTCGCGGACTGGTATCTATGAGCAGTTCTTC. Its protein product is CASSSRTGIYEQFF.

CDR3 in DNA: TGTGCCAGCAGTTTATTCGGACAGCTGCAATACGAGCAGTACTTC. Translating gives CASSLFGQLQYEQYF. The rearrangement links TRBV27 to TRBJ2-7; possible D gene TRBD1, 6 bases. Trimming stripped 1 base from V and 4 bases from J, with 14 bases between. The CDR3 spans 15 residues. Germline V CDR1 and CDR2: MNHEY, SMNVEV (reference sequence).

The chain joins TRBV29-1 to TRBJ1-3; 9 nucleotides match TRBD1. With V trimmed by 6 bases and J by 2 bases, 2 bases remained unmatched. Germline V gives CDR1 SQVTM, CDR2 ANQGSEA. The CDR3 consists of 13 residues. CDR3: CSVGTGTGNTIYF. As DNA, the CDR3 is TGCAGCGTAGGGACAGGGACTGGAAACACCATATATTTT.

A word on this clone: At one end the junction does not follow the germline gene, possibly because of a read error. This chain links TRBV10-3 with TRBJ1-5; D may be TRBD1 (5 bases). Germline CDR1 is ENHRY and CDR2 is SYGVKD. CDR3 length: 14 amino acids. The CDR3 loop reads CVIRNGTGNQPQHF. The DNA of the CDR3 is TGTGTCATCAGGAATGGGACTGGCAATCAGCCCCAGCATTTT.

This chain links TRBV5-1 with TRBJ2-7, with TRBD2 as a possible D gene (5 bases). The CDR3 spans 14 residues. The ends were cut back, 4 bases at V and 5 bases at J, with 16 bases in the middle. The germline gives CDR1 SGHRS, CDR2 YFSETQ. The CDR3 sequence is CASSREQIGHEQYF. The CDR3 DNA reads TGCGCCAGCAGCCGGGAACAGATAGGACACGAGCAGTACTTC.

The chain carries TRBV7-7 and TRBJ2-2, with D maybe TRBD1 (5 bases). Trimming took off 1 base at V and 5 bases at J, with 8 bases between the two ends. Per germline, CDR1 SSHAT and CDR2 FNYEAQ (reference sequence). This CDR3 region has 14 residues. The CDR3 loop reads CASSLGQGTGELFF. Written as DNA, the CDR3 is TGTGCCAGCAGCTTAGGGCAGGGAACCGGGGAGCTGTTTTTT.

The rearrangement joins TRBV28 to TRBJ1-1; 9 bases map to TRBD1. V lost 2 bases and J lost 8; bases outside the gene matches: 9. CDR1 and CDR2 from the germline V gene are MDHEN and SYDVKM. The CDR3 sequence is 15 residues long. The CDR3 sequence is CASSLQGTGKVEAFF. DNA for the CDR3: TGTGCCAGCAGTTTACAGGGGACAGGGAAGGTCGAAGCTTTCTTT.

The chain joins TRBV7-8 to TRBJ2-7, with 8 bases identical to TRBD1. Germline trimming cut 1 base from V and 3 bases from J; bases unmatched to any gene: 2. The CDR3 has 14 residues. Looked up from germline, CDR1 is SGHVS and CDR2 is FQNEAQ. CDR3 protein: CASSLGQGIYEQYF. CDR3 DNA sequence: TGTGCCAGCAGCTTAGGACAGGGGATCTACGAGCAGTACTTC. Based on the CDR3 plus reference TRBV7-8 and TRBJ2-7, the full variable domain is GAGVSQSPRYKVAKRGQDVALRCDPISGHVSLFWYQQALGQGPEFLTYFQNEAQLDKSGLPSDRFFAERPEGSVSTLKIQRTQQEDSAVYLCASSLGQGIYEQYFGPGTRLTVT.

This rearrangement joins TRBV19 to TRBJ2-3, with 13 bases aligning to TRBD2. This CDR3 contains 17 residues. Trimming removed 3 bases from V and 4 bases from J; junction bases left unmatched: 7. Germline CDR1 reads LNHDA; CDR2 reads SQIVND (reference sequence). CDR3 region: CASSIRGLAGASDTQYF. The CDR3 DNA is TGTGCCAGTAGTATCAGAGGACTAGCGGGAGCCTCAGATACGCAGTATTTT.

V is TRBV6-5 and J is TRBJ1-2; D call uncertain. Germline-derived CDR1 and CDR2 are MNHEY and SVGAGI. V lost 0 bases to trimming and J lost 2 bases, with 13 bases between them. CDR3 length equals 16 residues. CDR3 in DNA: TGTGCCAGCAGTTACTCGATGCGGGTGATAAACTATGGCTACACCTTC. It encodes CASSYSMRVINYGYTF.

This clone came up once. The chain is built from TRBV28 and TRBJ2-7; possibly TRBD2 for D (5 bases). The CDR3 is 16 amino acids. The V end lost 4 bases, the J end lost 3 bases, and 19 bases lay between the germline ends. Germline loops: CDR1 MDHEN, CDR2 SYDVKM. The CDR3: CASSSNLQGGNYEQYF. CDR3 in DNA: TGTGCCAGCAGTTCCAACCTACAAGGAGGCAACTACGAGCAGTACTTC. The full variable domain, completed using reference TRBV28 and TRBJ2-7, is DVKVTQSSRYLVKRTGEKVFLECVQDMDHENMFWYRQDPGLGLRLIYFSYDVKMKEKGDIPEGYSVSREKKERFSLILESASTNQTSMYLCASSSNLQGGNYEQYFGPGTRLTVT.

DNA for the CDR3: TGTGCCAGCGGGGGGACCCCACACAATGAGCAGTTCTTC. As protein: CASGGTPHNEQFF. The chain uses TRBV6-5 and TRBJ2-1, with D possibly being TRBD2 (6 bases). V dropped 8 bases and J dropped 5 bases, with 13 bases sitting between them. The length of the CDR3 is 13 residues. Germline assignment: CDR1 MNHEY and CDR2 SVGAGI.

This chain connects TRBV6-5 to TRBJ2-3; possible D gene TRBD2, 6 bases. Germline CDR1 is MNHEY and CDR2 is SVGAGI. The CDR3 totals 14 residues. Trimming removed 6 bases at V and 5 bases at J, with 15 bases between. CDR3 in amino acids: CASSFRTGGDTQYF. CDR3 in DNA: TGTGCCAGCAGCTTTCGGACCGGGGGAGATACGCAGTATTTT.

The chain couples TRBV19 to TRBJ1-2, with D unclear. CDR1 and CDR2 (germline): LNHDA, SQIVND (reference sequence). The CDR3 is 13 residues long. The ends were cut back, 3 bases at V and 4 bases at J, with 9 bases in the middle. CDR3 nucleotide sequence: TGTGCCAGTAGTATGCGGAGCATCTATGGCTACACCTTC. It encodes CASSMRSIYGYTF.

This clone was observed a few times. The rearrangement links TRBV6-1 to TRBJ1-2; TRBD1 is a possible D gene (6 bases). The CDR3 has 15 residues. V lost 7 bases, J lost 4 bases, and 19 bases lay in between. From germline, CDR1 is MNHNS and CDR2 SASEGT. CDR3 sequence reads: CASTSTGTPFYGYTF. The DNA of the CDR3 is TGTGCCAGCACCTCTACAGGGACGCCCTTCTATGGCTACACCTTC.

The chain has TRBV10-3 and TRBJ2-5; 7 bases line up with TRBD1. With 6 bases clipped from V and 2 bases from J, the junction kept 6 bases outside the gene matches. This CDR3 spans 14 amino acids. Germline V gene data show CDR1 as ENHRY and CDR2 as SYGVKD. CDR3 sequence reads: CAIRATGEQETQYF. DNA of the CDR3: TGTGCCATCAGAGCTACAGGGGAACAAGAGACCCAGTACTTC.

This sequence joins TRBV19 and TRBJ1-5, with D possibly being TRBD1 (6 bases). The CDR3 spans 14 residues. Germline CDR1 and CDR2: LNHDA and SQIVND (reference sequence). The V gene lost 4 bases and the J gene lost 6 bases, with 13 bases spanning the gap. This chain's CDR3 is CASSRGLDGQPQHF. For the CDR3, the DNA is TGTGCCAGTAGTAGGGGGCTAGATGGTCAGCCCCAGCATTTT.

The chain employs TRBV5-6 and TRBJ2-5; D is perhaps TRBD2 (5 bases). V lost 0 bases to trimming and J lost 7 bases, with 19 bases between them. Germline CDR1 SGHDT, CDR2 YYEEEE. CDR3 length: 16 amino acids. CDR3: CASSLGGRARRGTQYF. DNA of the CDR3: TGTGCCAGCAGCTTGGGGGGTAGGGCCCGTCGGGGGACCCAGTACTTC. Full variable domain (remainder filled in from reference TRBV5-6 and TRBJ2-5): DAGVTQSPTHLIKTRGQQVTLRCSPKSGHDTVSWYQQALGQGPQFIFQYYEEEERQRGNFPDRFSGHQFPNYSSELNVNALLLGDSALYLCASSLGGRARRGTQYFGPGTRLLVL.

The rearrangement links TRBV7-9 to TRBJ2-7; 7 bases align to TRBD2. Trimming at V came to 2 bases and at J to 1 base, leaving 5 bases not matched to a gene. The germline gives CDR1 SEHNR, CDR2 FQNEAQ (reference sequence). The CDR3 covers 15 residues. CDR3 region: CASSLPREDSYEQYF. DNA for the CDR3: TGTGCCAGCAGCTTACCCCGGGAGGATTCCTACGAGCAGTACTTC.